The T cell receptor (beta chain) under discussion was sequenced for a study of cytomegalovirus exposure and HLA in healthy donors. Study-level information: In a previous analysis, some 110 million unique TCR beta sequences were found from 150 million to 200 million T cells.

The CDR3 consists of 14 residues. Germline V gives CDR1 SGHTA, CDR2 FQGNSA. Trimming cost V 8 bases and J 0 bases, with 11 bases left between them. PCR primers comprised 60 Vbeta and 13 Jbeta primers. Data came from immunoSEQ multiplex PCR; TCRdb stores just in-frame clones and leaves some out. The data show 150,000 to 200,000 clones, with around 81% seen just once and 2% to 2.5% held by the top ten. Broader study findings: Most subjects' HLA-A and HLA-B alleles were reportedly predicted from TCR beta sequences.

Details on this clone: The antigen remains unidentified. The sample carries other DNA sequences with the same CDR3.

This chain joins TRBV7-2 and TRBJ1-3; D might be TRBD1 (5 bases). This receptor was taken from a woman younger than 45 in good health and CMV-seronegative. Sequencing was carried out using PBMCs. The CDR3 spells CASRGASSGNTIYF. In DNA, the CDR3 is TGTGCCAGCCGCGGGGCCTCCTCTGGAAACACCATATATTTT.